This record covers a single T cell receptor beta chain. The ends lost 10 bases at V and 3 bases at J; junction bases unmatched: 6. This CDR3 is built from 14 residues. Germline V CDR1 and CDR2: MDHEN, SYDVKM. The sample belongs to a study of blood T cell repertoires in COVID-19. Study overall: PBMCs, B-cell-depleted T cells, or T cells provided the cDNA or gDNA that made up the material.

The assay was immunoSEQ multiplex PCR, and TCRdb's table has in-frame clones only and misses some. This sample has about 230,000 clones, with roughly 80% found just once. The genes are TRBV28 and TRBJ1-5; 10 bases match TRBD1. The source of this sequence is a woman in her forties or fifties with acute or convalescent COVID-19. Source material: peripheral blood. The DNA of the CDR3 is TGTGCCACCGGGACAGGGGACAACAATCAGCCCCAGCATTTT. Encoded protein: CATGTGDNNQPQHF.